This TCR beta chain was recorded in a study of beta chain features in type 1 diabetes. Study results and caveats: Small HLA sub-analyses could not settle whether HLA shapes TCRB rearrangement. A greater similarity of naive, central memory and Treg TCRB repertoires was seen among patients than among healthy donors.

Sorting that relied on CD45RO/CCR7/CD25/CD127/CD95/CD27 yielded CD4+ naive, central memory, regulatory and stem cell-like memory cells. In regard to this clone: No antigen is known for it.

Since all of the isolated RNA was reverse transcribed, expressed TCRB transcripts were what got sequenced. Here immunoSEQ multiplex PCR was the method, and the copy in TCRdb shows in-frame clones only, minus some. This sample has some 150,000 clones, with 11% found just once. Trimming stripped 8 bases from V and 4 bases from J, with 30 bases between. Germline V gene sequence: CDR1 SEHNR, CDR2 FQNEAQ (reference sequence). The CDR3 consists of 19 residues. The sequenced sample was central memory CD4+ T cells from blood. The TCR was taken from a man aged 18-30 years in good health. The V gene is TRBV7-9, the J gene TRBJ2-1; D may be TRBD1 (5 bases). CDR3 sequence reads: CASRDNRTRVFVPYNEQFF. The DNA for the CDR3 is TGTGCCAGCCGAGATAACCGAACCAGGGTTTTCGTTCCTTACAATGAGCAGTTCTTC.